What follows are 19 T cell receptor beta chains derived from one specimen sequenced in a study of CD8+ T cells in alopecia areata. Treatment given: oral pan-JAK inhibitor, 5-10 mg twice daily. Extracted RNA was reverse transcribed into cDNA, the sequencing template. Sequencing used immunoSEQ multiplex PCR; TCRdb keeps in-frame clones, though not all of them. The sample has some 120,000 clones, over 60% seen once. The source material was CD4+ T cells sorted from blood, sampled at week 4, from a patient treated with tofacitinib. These receptors were collected from a human donor with alopecia areata.

The CDR3 loop reads CAISESVAGGAYGYTF. The CDR3 nucleotides are TGTGCCATCAGTGAGTCGGTGGCAGGGGGCGCCTATGGCTACACCTTC. J is TRBJ1-2 and V is TRBV10-3, with TRBD1 identical over 8 bases. The CDR3 runs to 16 residues. Germline V gene data show CDR1 as ENHRY and CDR2 as SYGVKD. J lost 4 bases, V lost 0 bases, and 7 bases had no gene match.

This clone was detected only a few times. As DNA, the CDR3 is TGCGCCAGCAGTCAAAGGCAGGCCCCAAGGAGATTCCATGGCTACACCTTC. This encodes CASSQRQAPRRFHGYTF. The chain recombines TRBV23-1 with TRBJ1-2; D gene unclear. TRBV23-1 is assigned to the ORF class and has an uncertain function. V gave up 2 bases and J gave up 6 bases, with 22 bases separating them. CDR3 length: 17 amino acids.

The chain carries TRBV5-6 and TRBJ2-6, with D maybe TRBD1 (6 bases). This CDR3 contains 16 residues. CDR1 is SGHDT, CDR2 YYEEEE, per germline. Trimming stripped 3 bases from V and 1 base from J, with 11 bases between. This chain's CDR3 is CASSSATGSGANVLTF. Here the CDR3 DNA reads TGTGCCAGCAGCTCCGCTACAGGGTCTGGGGCCAACGTCCTGACTTTC.

The chain recombines TRBV5-1 with TRBJ1-1, with 9 bases lining up with TRBD1. Germline CDR1 SGHRS, CDR2 YFSETQ. The V and J ends lost 2 bases and 11 bases, in that order; junction bases with no gene match: 7. This CDR3 is built from 13 residues. The CDR3 spells CASSFNGQGSAFF. The CDR3 DNA reads as TGCGCCAGCAGCTTCAACGGACAGGGGTCCGCTTTCTTT.

DNA of the CDR3: TGTGCCAGCAGCTTAGTTTCCGGGAGTACCTACGAGCAGTACTTC. This sequence encodes CASSLVSGSTYEQYF. The chain uses TRBV7-2 and TRBJ2-7; a possible D gene is TRBD2 (6 bases). V lost 1 base and J 2 bases, leaving 12 bases between the germline ends. Germline CDR1 reads SGHTA; CDR2 reads FQGNSA. The length of the CDR3 is 15 residues.

V usage is TRBV10-3 and J usage is TRBJ2-2; a weak D match, TRBD1 (6 bases). Trimming left V 3 bases short and J 1 base short, with 9 bases between. This CDR3 comprises 15 residues. The germline V gene has CDR1 ENHRY and CDR2 SYGVKD. Written as DNA, the CDR3 is TGTGCCATCAGTGATCCGGGACAGAACACCGGGGAGCTGTTTTTT. It codes for CAISDPGQNTGELFF.

V and J are TRBV29-1 and TRBJ1-1; D is unclear. Germline CDR1 is SQVTM and CDR2 is ANQGSEA. The V and J ends lost 1 base and 2 bases respectively, with 5 bases between them. The CDR3 spans 12 residues. DNA of the CDR3: TGCAGCGTTGAAGGGTCCAACACTGAAGCTTTCTTT. Amino acid sequence: CSVEGSNTEAFF.

This clone was counted a few times. This chain joins TRBV7-2 and TRBJ1-1; no reliable D call. V was shortened by 2 bases and J by 5 bases, with 15 bases between the two germline ends. This CDR3 is 15 amino acids long. Germline values: CDR1 SGHTA, CDR2 FQGNSA. CDR3 in amino acids: CASSLWAGSGTEAFF. In DNA, the CDR3 is TGTGCCAGCAGCTTATGGGCAGGATCGGGAACTGAAGCTTTCTTT.

V gene TRBV4-1 combines with J gene TRBJ1-4; TRBD1 aligns across 7 bases. In germline, CDR1 is MGHRA, CDR2 YSYEKL. After removal of 2 bases from V and 7 bases from J, the junction contained 7 bases not matched to a gene. The CDR3 consists of 15 residues. The CDR3, as DNA: TGCGCCAGCAGCCAACCTGACAGGGAGAGTGAAAAACTGTTTTTT. It codes for CASSQPDRESEKLFF.

The gene calls are TRBV7-2 and TRBJ1-1; unclear D gene. The V gene's germline CDR1 is SGHTA and CDR2 FQGNSA. This CDR3 has 13 residues. V gave up 5 bases and J gave up 0 bases, with 7 bases separating them. The CDR3 reads CASSPRMNTEAFF. The CDR3 region has the DNA TGTGCCAGCAGCCCCAGGATGAACACTGAAGCTTTCTTT.

V and J are TRBV18 and TRBJ2-5, with 8 bases lining up with TRBD1. This CDR3 region has 14 residues. Per germline, CDR1 KGHSH and CDR2 LQKENI. The ends lost 3 bases at V and 4 bases at J; junction bases unmatched: 4. The chain's CDR3 is CASSPPGGPETQYF. CDR3 sequence (DNA): TGTGCCAGCTCACCTCCAGGGGGCCCAGAGACCCAGTACTTC.

V gene TRBV6-1 combines with J gene TRBJ2-3; D gene unclear. There are 14 residues in the CDR3. Germline CDR1 reads MNHNS; CDR2 reads SASEGT. The V and J ends lost 5 bases and 4 bases respectively, with 13 bases between them. DNA for the CDR3: TGTGCCAGCAGTCTTATAGAGGCCCCAGATACGCAGTATTTT. Translating it yields CASSLIEAPDTQYF.

The chain couples TRBV18 to TRBJ2-5; D might be TRBD2 (6 bases). Germline assignment: CDR1 KGHSH and CDR2 LQKENI. CDR3 length: 13 residues. V gave up 6 bases and J gave up 2 bases, with 10 bases separating them. CDR3 sequence: CASSTGLQETQYF. Here the CDR3 DNA reads TGTGCCAGCTCCACGGGACTTCAAGAGACCCAGTACTTC.

V is TRBV25-1 and J is TRBJ1-2, with D unresolved. Germline assignment: CDR1 MGHDK and CDR2 SYGVNS. V was clipped by 2 bases and J by 5 bases, with 15 bases between them. The CDR3 is 15 residues long. CDR3 DNA: TGTGCCAGCAGTGAAGTGCAGGAGGGCCTTTATGGCTACACCTTC. Protein product: CASSEVQEGLYGYTF.

This chain uses TRBV5-1 with TRBJ1-1; D is undetermined. The CDR3 covers 12 residues. Per the germline V gene, CDR1 is SGHRS and CDR2 is YFSETQ. V lost 0 bases to trimming and J lost 0 bases, with 0 bases between them. CDR3: CASSLVNTEAFF. The CDR3 DNA is TGCGCCAGCAGCTTGGTGAACACTGAAGCTTTCTTT.

This clone was detected a few times. The J gene is TRBJ2-7, the V gene TRBV28; 9 nucleotides align to TRBD1. The CDR3 is made up of 17 amino acids. The trim removed 2 bases at V and 7 bases at J, leaving 15 bases unmatched. Germline V gives CDR1 MDHEN, CDR2 SYDVKM. The CDR3 here is CASSLELRDREVREQYF. The CDR3 nucleotides read TGTGCCAGCAGTTTAGAGTTGCGGGACAGGGAAGTGAGGGAGCAGTACTTC.

Comment on this clone: The same CDR3 is also encoded by other DNA sequences in this sample. This sequence joins TRBV5-6 and TRBJ2-7, with D possibly TRBD1 on 5 matching bases. The length of the CDR3 is 12 residues. Germline CDR1 reads SGHDT; CDR2 reads YYEEEE. V lost 1 base to trimming and J lost 3 bases, with 5 bases between them. CDR3 coding DNA: TGTGCCAGCAGCTTGCAGGGCTACGAGCAGTACTTC. It translates to CASSLQGYEQYF.

This chain uses TRBV4-3 with TRBJ2-2; D gene ambiguous. V was pared by 1 base and J by 4 bases, with 13 bases between. The germline V gene has CDR1 LGHNA and CDR2 YSLEER. The CDR3 loop spans 16 amino acids. The chain's CDR3 is CASSQGGSRFTGELFF. Written as DNA, the CDR3 is TGCGCCAGCAGCCAAGGGGGTTCTCGGTTCACCGGGGAGCTGTTTTTT.

This clone was counted once. The rearrangement joins TRBV2 to TRBJ2-5, with D possibly being TRBD1 (5 bases). Trimming removed 7 bases at V and 1 base at J, with 10 bases between. The CDR3 covers 13 residues. In germline, CDR1 is SNHLY, CDR2 FYNNEI. In nucleotides, the CDR3 is TGTGCCAGCAACCCGACAGTCCAAGAGACCCAGTACTTC. This encodes CASNPTVQETQYF. Full variable domain (outside the CDR3, taken from reference TRBV2 and TRBJ2-5): EPEVTQTPSHQVTQMGQEVILRCVPISNHLYFYWYRQILGQKVEFLVSFYNNEISEKSEIFDDQFSVERPDGSNFTLKIRSTKLEDSAMYFCASNPTVQETQYFGPGTRLLVL.